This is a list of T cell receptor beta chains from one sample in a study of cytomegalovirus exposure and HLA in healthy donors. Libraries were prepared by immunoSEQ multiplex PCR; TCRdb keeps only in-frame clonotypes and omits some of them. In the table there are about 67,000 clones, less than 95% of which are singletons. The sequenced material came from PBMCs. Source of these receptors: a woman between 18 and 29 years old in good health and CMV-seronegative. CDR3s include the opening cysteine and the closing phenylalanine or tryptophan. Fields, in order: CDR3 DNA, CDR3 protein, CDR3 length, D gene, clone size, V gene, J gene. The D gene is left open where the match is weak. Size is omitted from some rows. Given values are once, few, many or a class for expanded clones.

DNA: TGCGCCAGCAGCTTGGATGGGACAGAAAGCAATCAGCCCCAGCATTTT
CDR3: CASSLDGTESNQPQHF
length: 16
D: TRBD1
size: NA
V: TRBV5-1
J: TRBJ1-5

DNA: TGTGCCAGCCGCCGGGGGGTGACTGAAGCTTTCTTT
CDR3: CASRRGVTEAFF
length: 12
D: NA
size: once
V: TRBV27
J: TRBJ1-1

DNA: TGTGCCAGCAGCGTAGTCCCGGGGGGGACTGAAGCTTTCTTT
CDR3: CASSVVPGGTEAFF
length: 14
D: NA
size: NA
V: TRBV9
J: TRBJ1-1

DNA: TGTGCCAGCAGTGTAAGGGAGGGGGAAAAACTGTTTTTT
CDR3: CASSVREGEKLFF
length: 13
D: NA
size: once
V: TRBV2
J: TRBJ1-4

DNA: TGTGCTAGTGGTGCGGGATTAGGGAAGTCGACCGGGGAGCTGTTTTTT
CDR3: CASGAGLGKSTGELFF
length: 16
D: NA
size: NA
V: TRBV12-5
J: TRBJ2-2

DNA: TGTGCCAGCAGCTCGACAGGGAGTAGGACTGAAGCTTTCTTT
CDR3: CASSSTGSRTEAFF
length: 14
D: TRBD1
size: NA
V: TRBV5-6
J: TRBJ1-1

DNA: TGCAGTGTTCCATCGGACACTGAAGCTTTCTTT
CDR3: CSVPSDTEAFF
length: 11
D: NA
size: NA
V: TRBV20-1
J: TRBJ1-1

DNA: TGTGCCAGCTCACCTTCTAGCGGGGGGACCTACGAGCAGTACTTC
CDR3: CASSPSSGGTYEQYF
length: 15
D: TRBD2
size: once
V: TRBV18
J: TRBJ2-7

DNA: TGTGCCAGTAGTATAAGGATCTGGGGAGACACTGAAGCTTTCTTT
CDR3: CASSIRIWGDTEAFF
length: 15
D: NA
size: NA
V: TRBV19
J: TRBJ1-1

DNA: TGTGCCAGCAGCCGCTCGGGCGGGGGGACTATCACAGATACGCAGTATTTT
CDR3: CASSRSGGGTITDTQYF
length: 17
D: TRBD2
size: NA
V: TRBV7-9
J: TRBJ2-3

DNA: TGTGCTAGCAGCTTGACAGACAGCACTGAAGCTTTCTTT
CDR3: CASSLTDSTEAFF
length: 13
D: NA
size: NA
V: TRBV7-7
J: TRBJ1-1

DNA: TGTGCCAGCAGCGTAGCTCCCCCAACCACAGGGGGAAGAGAGCAAGAGACCCAGTACTTC
CDR3: CASSVAPPTTGGREQETQYF
length: 20
D: TRBD1
size: NA
V: TRBV9
J: TRBJ2-5

DNA: TGTGCCAGCAGCCAAGATACAATAGCGGGCCAACTTGGTGAGCAGTACTTC
CDR3: CASSQDTIAGQLGEQYF
length: 17
D: TRBD2
size: NA
V: TRBV4-2
J: TRBJ2-7

DNA: TGTGCCAGCTCACCACCTGCCGGGACAGGGAGTAATCAGCCCCAGCATTTT
CDR3: CASSPPAGTGSNQPQHF
length: 17
D: TRBD1
size: NA
V: TRBV18
J: TRBJ1-5

DNA: TGCAGCGTTGTGGGGCAGGGTCTAAGCGAGCAGTACTTC
CDR3: CSVVGQGLSEQYF
length: 13
D: NA
size: NA
V: TRBV29-1
J: TRBJ2-7

DNA: TGTGCCAGCACTTACACCCGGGACAGACCCTCCTACAATGAGCAGTTCTTC
CDR3: CASTYTRDRPSYNEQFF
length: 17
D: TRBD1
size: NA
V: TRBV28
J: TRBJ2-1

DNA: TGCAGCGTCGGGACTAGACTATACGAGCAGTACTTC
CDR3: CSVGTRLYEQYF
length: 12
D: TRBD2
size: NA
V: TRBV29-1
J: TRBJ2-7

DNA: TGTGCCAGCAGTACCGCTGACAGGGCTCGATATGGCTACACCTTC
CDR3: CASSTADRARYGYTF
length: 15
D: TRBD1
size: NA
V: TRBV28
J: TRBJ1-2

DNA: TGTGCCAGCAGCTTAGACAGGGCGGGCTATGGCTACACCTTC
CDR3: CASSLDRAGYGYTF
length: 14
D: NA
size: NA
V: TRBV7-9
J: TRBJ1-2

DNA: TGTGCCTGGAGTGAGGGGTCTATAAACACCGGGGAGCTGTTTTTT
CDR3: CAWSEGSINTGELFF
length: 15
D: NA
size: NA
V: TRBV30
J: TRBJ2-2

DNA: TGTGCCAGCAGTGACCTAGCCGTCACAGGGGTGAACACTGAAGCTTTCTTT
CDR3: CASSDLAVTGVNTEAFF
length: 17
D: TRBD1
size: NA
V: TRBV25-1
J: TRBJ1-1

DNA: TGTGCCAGCAGTCGACAGGGGGAATACGAGCAGTACTTC
CDR3: CASSRQGEYEQYF
length: 13
D: TRBD1
size: once
V: TRBV2
J: TRBJ2-7

DNA: TGTGCCAGCAGTCCCACCCCCCCGAGGACTGATAGCAATCAGCCCCAGCATTTT
CDR3: CASSPTPPRTDSNQPQHF
length: 18
D: NA
size: NA
V: TRBV28
J: TRBJ1-5

DNA: TGTGCCAGCAGCGTAGACAGGGGTGAAGCTTTCTTT
CDR3: CASSVDRGEAFF
length: 12
D: TRBD1
size: NA
V: TRBV9
J: TRBJ1-1

DNA: TGTGCCACCAGCAGAGATCAAGCGGGCTGGGGGGGGGATACGCAGTATTTT
CDR3: CATSRDQAGWGGDTQYF
length: 17
D: TRBD2
size: NA
V: TRBV15
J: TRBJ2-3

DNA: TGTGCCAGCAGCGCGGGGGGACTAGCGGGGAAAGAGACCCAGTACTTC
CDR3: CASSAGGLAGKETQYF
length: 16
D: TRBD2
size: once
V: TRBV9
J: TRBJ2-5

DNA: TGTGCCAGCGCGCGGGGGCCCCAGCATTTT
CDR3: CASARGPQHF
length: 10
D: NA
size: NA
V: TRBV28
J: TRBJ1-5

DNA: TGTGCCAGCAGTTATCGCCGGACAGGCGGTTATGGCTACACCTTC
CDR3: CASSYRRTGGYGYTF
length: 15
D: TRBD1
size: NA
V: TRBV6-5
J: TRBJ1-2

DNA: TGCGCCAGCAGCACGGGACAGGAAGCATCACCCCTCCACTTT
CDR3: CASSTGQEASPLHF
length: 14
D: TRBD1
size: NA
V: TRBV5-1
J: TRBJ1-6

DNA: TGTGCCAGCTCACAAGGGGACACCCGCAGGGCTACGCAGTATTTT
CDR3: CASSQGDTRRATQYF
length: 15
D: NA
size: NA
V: TRBV18
J: TRBJ2-3

DNA: TGTGCCAGCAGTTACGTCGCTGGAACCGCTAGTGCCCAGTACTTC
CDR3: CASSYVAGTASAQYF
length: 15
D: NA
size: NA
V: TRBV6-5
J: TRBJ2-5

DNA: TGTGCCAGCAGTGCACAGTTCTATAATTCACCCCTCCACTTT
CDR3: CASSAQFYNSPLHF
length: 14
D: NA
size: NA
V: TRBV6-4
J: TRBJ1-6

DNA: TGTGCCAGCAGCTTACTCGGGAACACCGGGGAGCTGTTTTTT
CDR3: CASSLLGNTGELFF
length: 14
D: NA
size: NA
V: TRBV7-9
J: TRBJ2-2

DNA: TGTGCCAGCAGTCCGACAGGACACGAGCAGTACTTC
CDR3: CASSPTGHEQYF
length: 12
D: NA
size: NA
V: TRBV6-1
J: TRBJ2-7

DNA: TGTGCCAGCAGTTTTTATGGTGGACTAAGCTCCTACAATGAGCAGTTCTTC
CDR3: CASSFYGGLSSYNEQFF
length: 17
D: NA
size: NA
V: TRBV28
J: TRBJ2-1

DNA: TGCGCCAGCAGCCAAGCGGACAGGGCCGGCGTCCTGACTTTC
CDR3: CASSQADRAGVLTF
length: 14
D: TRBD1
size: NA
V: TRBV4-1
J: TRBJ2-6

DNA: TGCGCCAGCAGCTTGGAACAGGGGAGCGGCTACACCTTC
CDR3: CASSLEQGSGYTF
length: 13
D: TRBD1
size: NA
V: TRBV5-1
J: TRBJ1-2

DNA: TGTGCCAGCTCAGCGGGGGCCCACTACGAGCAGTACTTC
CDR3: CASSAGAHYEQYF
length: 13
D: TRBD2
size: NA
V: TRBV11-2
J: TRBJ2-7

DNA: TGCGCCAGCAGCTGGGGACAGGGGGACACCGGGGAGCTGTTTTTT
CDR3: CASSWGQGDTGELFF
length: 15
D: TRBD1
size: NA
V: TRBV5-1
J: TRBJ2-2

DNA: TGTGCCAGCAGCTCTCAGACAGGGACGGCCGGGGAGCTGTTTTTT
CDR3: CASSSQTGTAGELFF
length: 15
D: TRBD1
size: NA
V: TRBV11-2
J: TRBJ2-2

DNA: TGTGCCAGCAGCTTTTGGCAGGGAAACACTGAAGCTTTCTTT
CDR3: CASSFWQGNTEAFF
length: 14
D: NA
size: NA
V: TRBV5-8
J: TRBJ1-1

DNA: TGCGCCAGCAGCGTGGGAGGAGGCGACAGGGGGACTGAAGCTTTCTTT
CDR3: CASSVGGGDRGTEAFF
length: 16
D: TRBD1
size: once
V: TRBV5-1
J: TRBJ1-1

DNA: TGTGCCAGCACGGGGGTCGGGGGGCCCCTCCACTTT
CDR3: CASTGVGGPLHF
length: 12
D: NA
size: NA
V: TRBV6-1
J: TRBJ1-6

DNA: TGCGCCAGCAGCCGGGAAATGGGACAGGCTTCAATTCAGTACTTC
CDR3: CASSREMGQASIQYF
length: 15
D: TRBD1
size: NA
V: TRBV5-1
J: TRBJ2-4

DNA: TGTGCCAGCAAGACAGGGCTGGGTAATGAAAAACTGTTTTTT
CDR3: CASKTGLGNEKLFF
length: 14
D: TRBD1
size: NA
V: TRBV2
J: TRBJ1-4

DNA: TGTGCCAGCGGAGGGACGACCCACGAGCAGTACTTC
CDR3: CASGGTTHEQYF
length: 12
D: NA
size: once
V: TRBV2
J: TRBJ2-7